Presented here are 3 T cell receptor beta chains from one specimen sequenced in a study of blood T cell repertoires in COVID-19. Only in-frame clones appear in the TCRdb table, and some are missing; sequencing was by immunoSEQ multiplex PCR. The sample holds more than 95,000 clones; 81% are singletons and the top ten take approximately 18%. The specimen sequenced was peripheral blood. All receptors come from a man between 25 and 39 years old with COVID-19, enrolled during active disease.

The CDR3 region is CASSAITGDTQYF. Here the CDR3 DNA reads TGTGCCAGCAGCGCCATCACAGGAGATACGCAGTATTTT. The V call is TRBV7-2, the J call TRBJ2-3; D perhaps matches TRBD1 (5 bases). V was clipped by 5 bases and J by 5 bases, with 11 bases between them. The CDR3 has 13 residues. Germline V lookup: CDR1 SGHTA, CDR2 FQGNSA.

This clone has a single count. The chain combines TRBV6-5 with TRBJ2-1; D unclear. CDR1 and CDR2 from the germline V gene are MNHEY and SVGAGI. V was cut by 6 bases and J by 6 bases, with 6 bases left in between. The CDR3 is made up of 11 amino acids. Here the CDR3 reads CASRVSNEQFF. The CDR3 nucleotides are TGTGCCAGCAGGGTCAGCAATGAGCAGTTCTTC.

The chain joins TRBV9 to TRBJ1-2, with D perhaps TRBD1 (6 bases). Germline CDR1 and CDR2: SGDLS and YYNGEE. Trimming left V 0 bases short and J 8 bases short, with 32 bases between. The CDR3 totals 20 residues. CDR3 protein: CASSVGLLPQTGTFARGYTF. In DNA form, the CDR3 reads TGTGCCAGCAGCGTAGGGCTTCTACCGCAGACCGGGACATTCGCTCGGGGCTACACCTTC.